The rows below give T cell receptor beta chains drawn from one sample of a study of blood T cells in healthy people across ages. One entry per CDR3 protein results from TCRdb running MiXCR on the 5' RACE reads. The sample contains just over 1 million distinct CDR3 sequences, roughly 45% of which appear only once. Sequencing input: blood. Receptor source: a woman in her fifties or sixties in good health. Both conserved end residues are part of each CDR3. Each record gives: clone size, D gene, J gene, V gene, CDR3 protein, CDR3 DNA. The D gene is left open where the match is weak. The size field is filled for only some rows; it gives once, few, many or a size class.

clone_size: few; d_call: TRBD1; j_call: TRBJ1-5; v_call: TRBV27; cdr3_aa: CASSTYRGGNQPQHF; cdr3_nt: TGTGCCAGCAGTACCTACAGGGGCGGAAATCAGCCCCAGCATTTT
clone_size: NA; d_call: TRBD1; j_call: TRBJ2-3; v_call: TRBV7-8; cdr3_aa: CASSLLNRGPSTDTQYF; cdr3_nt: TGTGCCAGCAGCCTCCTGAACAGGGGACCGAGCACAGATACGCAGTATTTT
clone_size: few; d_call: NA; j_call: TRBJ2-7; v_call: TRBV6-2/TRBV6-3; cdr3_aa: CASSPTTGGGEQYF; cdr3_nt: TGTGCCAGCAGCCCTACGACAGGCGGGGGCGAGCAGTACTTC
clone_size: few; d_call: NA; j_call: TRBJ2-5; v_call: TRBV5-6; cdr3_aa: CASSLSVGLNQYF; cdr3_nt: TGTGCCAGCAGCCTAAGCGTGGGGTTAAACCAGTACTTC
clone_size: few; d_call: NA; j_call: TRBJ1-1; v_call: TRBV7-3; cdr3_aa: CASSPGGEGEAFF; cdr3_nt: TGTGCCAGCAGCCCCGGCGGAGAGGGTGAAGCTTTCTTT
clone_size: NA; d_call: NA; j_call: TRBJ2-3; v_call: TRBV11-3; cdr3_aa: CASSLDPWDTQYF; cdr3_nt: TGTGCCAGCAGCTTAGACCCCTGGGATACGCAGTATTTT
clone_size: once; d_call: TRBD1; j_call: TRBJ2-7; v_call: TRBV5-6; cdr3_aa: CASKAGTGSYEQYF; cdr3_nt: TGTGCCAGCAAAGCCGGGACAGGATCCTACGAGCAGTACTTC
clone_size: NA; d_call: TRBD2; j_call: TRBJ2-1; v_call: TRBV18; cdr3_aa: CASSLSAGVTYNEQFF; cdr3_nt: TGTGCCAGCTCACTATCAGCGGGAGTCACCTACAATGAGCAGTTCTTC
clone_size: NA; d_call: TRBD2; j_call: TRBJ2-1; v_call: TRBV6-1; cdr3_aa: CASTGPRGLAGDEQFF; cdr3_nt: TGTGCCAGCACCGGACCCCGTGGACTAGCGGGAGATGAGCAGTTCTTC
clone_size: NA; d_call: TRBD1; j_call: TRBJ2-7; v_call: TRBV12-3/TRBV12-4; cdr3_aa: CASSNDRGNTYEQYF; cdr3_nt: TGTGCCAGCAGTAACGACAGGGGGAATACCTACGAGCAGTACTTC
clone_size: NA; d_call: TRBD1; j_call: TRBJ1-2; v_call: TRBV5-6; cdr3_aa: CASSLTQGSGGSFGYTF; cdr3_nt: TGTGCCAGCAGCTTGACCCAGGGTTCAGGGGGATCATTTGGCTACACCTTC
clone_size: NA; d_call: TRBD1; j_call: TRBJ2-1; v_call: TRBV27; cdr3_aa: CASSLSGQDSYNEQFF; cdr3_nt: TGTGCCAGCAGTTTATCCGGACAGGACTCTTACAATGAGCAGTTCTTC
clone_size: few; d_call: TRBD2; j_call: TRBJ2-1; v_call: TRBV12-3/TRBV12-4; cdr3_aa: CASSVAGGGVIEQFF; cdr3_nt: TGTGCCAGCAGTGTAGCGGGAGGGGGGGTGATTGAGCAGTTCTTC
clone_size: NA; d_call: TRBD1; j_call: TRBJ1-5; v_call: TRBV2; cdr3_aa: CASSGGQGDSNQPQHF; cdr3_nt: TGTGCCAGCAGTGGGGGACAGGGGGATAGCAATCAGCCCCAGCATTTT
clone_size: few; d_call: NA; j_call: TRBJ2-5; v_call: TRBV18; cdr3_aa: CASSPAVVRETQYF; cdr3_nt: TGTGCCAGCTCACCTGCAGTCGTTAGAGAGACCCAGTACTTC
clone_size: NA; d_call: NA; j_call: TRBJ2-2; v_call: TRBV29-1; cdr3_aa: CSVVPGSTGELFF; cdr3_nt: TGCAGCGTTGTCCCTGGGAGCACCGGGGAGCTGTTTTTT
clone_size: NA; d_call: NA; j_call: TRBJ2-5; v_call: TRBV9; cdr3_aa: CASSVAGEKNEQYF; cdr3_nt: TGTGCCAGCAGCGTAGCGGGAGAAAAAAATGAGCAGTACTTC
clone_size: NA; d_call: NA; j_call: TRBJ2-7; v_call: TRBV6-5; cdr3_aa: CASRRGYGSYEQYF; cdr3_nt: TGTGCCAGTCGGCGGGGATACGGCTCCTACGAGCAGTACTTC
clone_size: NA; d_call: TRBD1; j_call: TRBJ2-7; v_call: TRBV28; cdr3_aa: CASSSRGQDYEQYF; cdr3_nt: TGTGCCAGCAGTTCACGGGGACAGGACTACGAGCAGTACTTC
clone_size: NA; d_call: NA; j_call: TRBJ2-4; v_call: TRBV5-6; cdr3_aa: CASRLGVSTNIQYF; cdr3_nt: TGTGCCAGCAGATTGGGTGTATCTACGAACATTCAGTACTTC
clone_size: NA; d_call: NA; j_call: TRBJ2-7; v_call: TRBV27; cdr3_aa: CASSPFSLLEQYF; cdr3_nt: TGTGCCAGCAGCCCCTTCTCCCTCCTAGAGCAGTACTTC
clone_size: NA; d_call: NA; j_call: TRBJ2-5; v_call: TRBV6-1; cdr3_aa: CASSEVLADPETQYF; cdr3_nt: TGTGCCAGCAGTGAAGTCTTAGCGGACCCAGAGACCCAGTACTTC